One and the same sample provided the 27 T cell receptor beta chains below, sequenced in a study of T cells in Graves' hyperthyroidism and ophthalmopathy. Amplified TCR beta CDR3 regions derived from RNA transcripts. Using the HTBI primer set, a first-round RT-PCR was run on the TCR CDR3. From the multiplex PCR reads, TCRdb called clonotypes with MiXCR, one entry per CDR3 protein. This table holds 700,000 to 850,000 distinct CDR3 sequences, under 45% found once. Material: blood. These TCRs come from a woman aged 40 to 55 with Graves' hyperthyroidism.

The sample holds a few counts of this clonotype. This chain links TRBV20-1 with TRBJ2-7; no definite D call. The V and J ends lost 0 bases and 2 bases respectively, with 5 bases between them. Per germline, CDR1 DFQATT and CDR2 SNEGSKA (reference sequence). This CDR3 is 12 amino acids long. The CDR3 bases are TGCAGTGCTAGAGATCCCCCCTACGAGCAGTACTTC. Its protein product is CSARDPPYEQYF.

With respect to this clonotype: Compared with germline, one end of the junction differs, possibly owing to a read error. The chain uses TRBV6-1 and TRBJ1-5; D gene uncertain. The CDR3 sequence is 13 residues long. Per germline, CDR1 MNHNS and CDR2 SASEGT. CDR3 nucleotide sequence: TGTGCCAGCGGTGAGCGGTCGTTGCAGCCCCAGCATTTT. It specifies CASGERSLQPQHF.

CDR3 amino acids: CASRQEAGYGYTF. In DNA, the CDR3 is TGTGCCAGTAGGCAAGAGGCGGGGTATGGCTACACCTTC. The chain combines TRBV19 with TRBJ1-2, with D uncertain. This CDR3 comprises 13 residues. Germline V gives CDR1 LNHDA, CDR2 SQIVND (reference sequence). V shed 6 bases and J shed 5 bases, with 13 bases lying between them.

This clonotype was seen at least ten times. V and J are TRBV7-8 and TRBJ2-7; D is ambiguous. The V end lost 5 bases, the J end lost 3 bases, and 5 bases lay between the germline ends. The germline CDR1 and CDR2 sequences are SGHVS and FQNEAQ. The CDR3 has 11 amino acids. The DNA of the CDR3 is TGTGCCAGCAGCGACCACTACGAGCAGTACTTC. This codes for CASSDHYEQYF. Based on the CDR3 plus reference TRBV7-8 and TRBJ2-7, the full variable domain is GAGVSQSPRYKVAKRGQDVALRCDPISGHVSLFWYQQALGQGPEFLTYFQNEAQLDKSGLPSDRFFAERPEGSVSTLKIQRTQQEDSAVYLCASSDHYEQYFGPGTRLTVT.

This sequence joins TRBV7-2 and TRBJ2-3; 9 nucleotides agree with TRBD2. The CDR3 has 15 residues. Germline V CDR1 and CDR2: SGHTA, FQGNSA. The trim removed 4 bases at V and 5 bases at J, leaving 7 bases unmatched. The CDR3 DNA follows: TGTGCCAGCAGCTGGGGCGTAGCGGGAGTAGATACGCAGTATTTT. Its protein is CASSWGVAGVDTQYF.

About this clonotype: This is likely a read error, given that the CDR3 carries no conserved phenylalanine or tryptophan at its end. V usage is TRBV11-2 and J usage is TRBJ1-6; D is uncertain. Germline V gene sequence: CDR1 SGHAT, CDR2 FQNNGV. V lost 1 base and J 6 bases, leaving 10 bases between the germline ends. The CDR3 is 15 residues long. CDR3 residues: CASSLVGPTNSPLHL. CDR3 sequence (DNA): TGTGCCAGCAGCTTAGTTGGACCGACTAATTCACCCCTCCACCTT.

The V and J genes are TRBV5-5 and TRBJ2-7, with D uncertain. Germline assignment: CDR1 SGHKS and CDR2 YYEKEE (reference sequence). CDR3 size: 16 residues. The V end was cut by 2 bases, the J end by 1 base, with 16 bases between. CDR3 loop: CASSFLGSSPSYEQYF. CDR3 coding DNA: TGTGCCAGCAGCTTCCTCGGGTCGTCCCCATCCTACGAGCAGTACTTC. Together with reference TRBV5-5 and TRBJ2-7, the CDR3 gives the full variable domain: DAGVTQSPTHLIKTRGQQVTLRCSPISGHKSVSWYQQVLGQGPQFIFQYYEKEERGRGNFPDRFSARQFPNYSSELNVNALLLGDSALYLCASSFLGSSPSYEQYFGPGTRLTVT.

This clonotype was observed a few times. The chain carries TRBV6-5 and TRBJ1-2, with D maybe TRBD1 (5 bases). CDR3 size: 14 residues. CDR1 is MNHEY and CDR2 is SVGAGI in the germline V gene. The ends were cut back, 4 bases at V and 10 bases at J, with 19 bases in the middle. The CDR3 sequence is CASSFFSSPGLYTF. CDR3 nucleotides: TGTGCCAGCAGTTTTTTCTCAAGCCCGGGACTCTACACCTTC.

This clonotype was seen repeatedly, ten times or more. The chain carries TRBV20-1 and TRBJ2-7; 10 bases align to TRBD2. The CDR3 spans 15 residues. Germline loops: CDR1 DFQATT, CDR2 SNEGSKA (reference sequence). V was clipped by 1 base and J by 6 bases; unmatched bases: 9. DNA of the CDR3: TGCAGTGCTAGAGGGGCGGTAGCGGGAGGTCGCGAGCAGTACTTC. Encoded protein: CSARGAVAGGREQYF.

The sample holds many counts of this clonotype. The rearrangement uses TRBV7-9 and TRBJ1-1; D is uncertain. Trimming shortened V by 5 bases and J by 0 bases, and 10 bases separated the two germline ends. The CDR3 loop spans 14 amino acids. Germline V lookup: CDR1 SEHNR, CDR2 FQNEAQ (reference sequence). Written as DNA, the CDR3 is TGTGCCAGCAGCCGAAACGAACTGAACACTGAAGCTTTCTTT. Translating gives CASSRNELNTEAFF.

Of note for this clonotype: With a much larger clone just one base away, this may be a read error. J is TRBJ2-2 and V is TRBV19, with a possible D match to TRBD1 (5 bases). Trimming left V 6 bases short and J 5 bases short, with 13 bases between. The CDR3 extends over 14 amino acids. The V gene's germline CDR1 is LNHDA and CDR2 SQIVND (reference sequence). Written as DNA, the CDR3 is TGTGCCAGTAGGGAGACAGCCCGGACCGGGGAGCTGTTTTTT. Translating gives CASRETARTGELFF.

The gene calls are TRBV7-9 and TRBJ2-7; 7 nucleotides line up with TRBD1. The length of the CDR3 is 10 residues. Germline CDR1 is SEHNR and CDR2 is FQNEAQ (reference sequence). J was trimmed by 11 bases and V by 5 bases; bases with no gene match: 3. The CDR3 DNA follows: TGTGCCAGCAGCCCGACAGGGAAGTACTTC. Amino acid sequence: CASSPTGKYF.

The table lists this clonotype with many counts. CDR3 DNA sequence: TGTGCCAGTAGTACCCGACAGAGCTCTGGGGCCAACGTCCTGACTTTC. It translates to CASSTRQSSGANVLTF. J is TRBJ2-6 and V is TRBV19; TRBD1 might be the D (5 bases). The V end was cut by 4 bases, the J end by 0 bases, with 10 bases between. Germline V gene lookup returns CDR1 LNHDA and CDR2 SQIVND (reference sequence). The CDR3 extends over 16 amino acids.

The chain employs TRBV29-1 and TRBJ2-7, with 7 bases lining up with TRBD1. Germline V gene lookup returns CDR1 SQVTM and CDR2 ANQGSEA. V was pared by 2 bases and J by 3 bases, with 7 bases of the junction left unmatched. The CDR3 covers 14 residues. The CDR3 here is CSVESGGLGYEQYF. The CDR3 nucleotides read TGCAGCGTTGAATCAGGGGGTCTTGGCTACGAGCAGTACTTC.

This clonotype has just a few counts. This chain connects TRBV4-1 to TRBJ2-7; 7 bases fit TRBD2. There are 16 residues in the CDR3. J gave up 3 bases and V 0 bases, and 8 bases lay outside the gene matches. The germline gives CDR1 MGHRA, CDR2 YSYEKL. CDR3 coding DNA: TGCGCCAGCAGCCAAGAAATAGGCGGGAGAGACTACGAGCAGTACTTC. This translates into CASSQEIGGRDYEQYF.

The chain employs TRBV12-3 or TRBV12-4 and TRBJ1-4; 7 bases are shared with TRBD1. The CDR3 extends over 16 amino acids. Trimming removed 5 bases from V and 4 bases from J; junction bases left unmatched: 10. CDR3: CASSQGTVGDNEKLFF. The CDR3, as DNA: TGTGCCAGCAGTCAAGGGACAGTAGGAGATAATGAAAAACTGTTTTTT.

This chain uses TRBV5-6 with TRBJ1-5; D remains ambiguous. This CDR3 has 16 residues. Germline CDR1 and CDR2: SGHDT and YYEEEE. The ends were cut back, 4 bases at V and 2 bases at J, with 16 bases in the middle. The CDR3 loop reads CASSRGVLVGNQPQHF. DNA for the CDR3: TGTGCCAGCAGCCGGGGAGTTTTGGTGGGCAATCAGCCCCAGCATTTT.

Concerning this clonotype itself: Given a much more abundant clone one base away, this may be a read error. The V call is TRBV11-2, the J call TRBJ1-1; unclear D gene. Germline assignment: CDR1 SGHAT and CDR2 FQNNGV. The CDR3 sequence is 16 residues long. CDR3 sequence reads: CASSLAVGLVNTEALF. In nucleotides, the CDR3 is TGTGCCAGCAGCTTAGCGGTAGGGCTGGTGAACACTGAAGCTCTCTTT.

This clonotype was detected only a few times. This chain joins TRBV20-1 and TRBJ1-1; 9 bases line up with TRBD1. The CDR3 has 15 amino acids. The germline V gene encodes CDR1 DFQATT and CDR2 SNEGSKA (reference sequence). V gave up 1 base and J gave up 4 bases; unmatched junction bases: 7. The DNA for the CDR3 is TGCAGTGCTAGAGCGGGACAGGGTTTCGGCACTGAAGCTTTCTTT. Amino acids: CSARAGQGFGTEAFF.

The chain employs TRBV7-6 and TRBJ2-6; tentatively, D is TRBD1 or TRBD2 (7 bases each). Trimming cost V 2 bases and J 2 bases, with 13 bases left between them. Germline loops: CDR1 SGHVS, CDR2 FNYEAQ. The CDR3 totals 17 residues. The CDR3 is CASSLQGGSAGANVLTF. CDR3 sequence (DNA): TGTGCCAGCAGCTTACAGGGGGGGTCGGCTGGGGCCAACGTCCTGACTTTC.

The gene calls are TRBV15 and TRBJ1-5, with D uncertain. The CDR3 is 15 amino acids. CDR1 and CDR2 (germline): LNHNV, YYDKDF (reference sequence). With 4 bases removed from V and 6 bases from J, the gap between germline ends came to 16 bases. DNA for the CDR3: TGTGCCACCAGCATAGGCTGGGTACAATCTCAGCCCCAGCATTTT. It translates to CATSIGWVQSQPQHF.

A word on this clonotype: This may be a read error, as it is one base from a much larger clone. The chain combines TRBV10-3 with TRBJ2-6; TRBD2 aligns across 9 bases. Looked up from germline, CDR1 is ENHRY and CDR2 is SYGVKD. V was clipped by 6 bases and J by 2 bases; unmatched bases: 5. The CDR3 extends over 16 amino acids. The CDR3 sequence is CAIRDLAGAGANVLTF. The CDR3 coding sequence is TGTGCCATCAGGGATTTAGCGGGAGCTGGGGCCAACGTCCTGACTTTC.

There are many counts of this clonotype. This chain links TRBV7-2 with TRBJ2-5; TRBD1 matches 7 bases. CDR1 SGHTA and CDR2 FQGNSA come from the germline V gene. The CDR3 length is 15 residues. V dropped 1 base and J dropped 4; count of bases not matched to a gene: 6. The CDR3 loop reads CASSLGDRVRETQYF. Here the CDR3 DNA reads TGTGCCAGCAGCTTAGGAGACAGGGTACGAGAGACCCAGTACTTC.

This clonotype was seen repeatedly, ten times or more. CDR3 coding DNA: TGTGCCAGCAGCCTCGGCCCCGCGATGTACGAGCAGTACTTC. Its translation: CASSLGPAMYEQYF. The chain couples TRBV11-2 to TRBJ2-7; D is undetermined. The CDR3 runs 14 residues. CDR1 is SGHAT and CDR2 is FQNNGV in the germline V gene. The V end lost 5 bases, the J end lost 4 bases, and 15 bases lay between the germline ends. Full variable domain (remainder filled in from reference TRBV11-2 and TRBJ2-7): EAGVAQSPRYKIIEKRQSVAFWCNPISGHATLYWYQQILGQGPKLLIQFQNNGVVDDSQLPKDRFSAERLKGVDSTLKIQPAKLEDSAVYLCASSLGPAMYEQYFGPGTRLTVT.

In this sample, this clonotype turned up many times. The chain carries TRBV5-6 and TRBJ2-7; a possible D gene is TRBD2 (6 bases). CDR1 and CDR2 from the germline V gene are SGHDT and YYEEEE. The CDR3 contains 15 residues. Trimming removed 4 bases from V and 3 bases from J, with 17 bases in between. The CDR3 nucleotides read TGTGCCAGCAGCCTCACCCTCGCCGGGGGCTACGAGCAGTACTTC. It specifies CASSLTLAGGYEQYF.

In its sample, this clonotype was seen a few times. The chain couples TRBV20-1 to TRBJ1-6, with no clear D. The CDR3 contains 15 residues. Germline V gives CDR1 DFQATT, CDR2 SNEGSKA (reference sequence). V lost 6 bases, J lost 3 bases, and 15 bases lay in between. CDR3 sequence reads: CSAAIRLNYNSPLHF. The CDR3 DNA is TGCAGTGCCGCAATAAGATTAAACTATAATTCACCCCTCCACTTT.

About this clonotype: Without the conserved terminal phenylalanine or tryptophan, this CDR3 likely stems from a read error. No DNA is shown, since the ends of the CDR3 on it are uncertain; the CDR3 is the one TCRdb lists. The rearrangement uses TRBV19 and TRBJ1-4; TRBD1 is the table's D call and was not checked against the DNA. The CDR3 extends over 10 residues, inclusive of both ends. Germline V CDR1 and CDR2: LNHDA, SQIVND (reference sequence). Here the CDR3 reads CASRFMQGDY.